The clone carrying this T cell receptor (beta chain) was recorded many times. The target antigen is unknown. Amplification yielded TCR beta CDR3 regions, with RNA transcripts as the source. The TCR CDR3 was amplified in a first-round RT-PCR using the HTBI primer set. Using its own MiXCR run on the multiplex PCR reads, TCRdb lists one record per CDR3 protein. The table records about 300,000 distinct CDR3 sequences, less than 30% of them present only once. Subjects aged 18 to 65 presented with newly diagnosed hyperthyroidism of less than 2 months' duration. The sample is drawn from a study of T cells in Graves' hyperthyroidism and ophthalmopathy. Findings and caveats of the study: Most expanded thyroid clonotypes above 0.001 recurred in blood. A model of 13 V-J features distinguished ophthalmopathy from stable hyperthyroidism.

V shed 7 bases and J 2 bases; nucleotides not matched to a gene: 1. CDR1 is KGHDR, CDR2 SFDVKD, per germline. CDR3 length equals 13 residues. This sequence joins TRBV24-1 and TRBJ2-5; 9 positions match TRBD1. This receptor was identified in a man aged 35 to 55 with Graves' hyperthyroidism that later progressed to Graves' ophthalmopathy. The sequenced material came from blood. In DNA form, the CDR3 reads TGTGCCACCAGCGGACAGGGGCAAGAGACCCAGTACTTC. As protein: CATSGQGQETQYF.